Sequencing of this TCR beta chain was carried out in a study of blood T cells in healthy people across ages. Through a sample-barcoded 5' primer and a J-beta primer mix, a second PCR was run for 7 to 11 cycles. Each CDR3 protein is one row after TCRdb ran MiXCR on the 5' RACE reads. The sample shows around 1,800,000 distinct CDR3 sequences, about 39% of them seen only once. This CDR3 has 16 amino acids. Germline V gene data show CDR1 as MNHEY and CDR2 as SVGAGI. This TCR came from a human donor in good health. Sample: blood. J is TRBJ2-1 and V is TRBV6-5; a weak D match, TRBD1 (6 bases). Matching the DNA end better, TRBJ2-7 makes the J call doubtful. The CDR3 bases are TGTGCCAGCAGTTACTCGAGTGGGGATGGGGGCAATGAGCAGTACTTC. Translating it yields CASSYSSGDGGNEQYF.